The T cell receptor beta chain described here comes from a study of beta chain features in type 1 diabetes. Expressed TCRB transcripts were sequenced after all isolated RNA was converted to cDNA. Using immunoSEQ multiplex PCR, the repertoire was profiled, and TCRdb retains in-frame clones only, with some absent. The repertoire includes about 130,000 clones, approximately 9.2% of them detected once, and roughly 0.74% sits in the top ten. CDR3 length: 13 residues. Germline CDR1 SGHTA, CDR2 FQGNSA. The V end lost 3 bases, the J end lost 4 bases, and 10 bases lay between the germline ends. Whole-study findings and limits: Unsettled here was the matter of whether HLA type influences TCRB rearrangement.

Concerning this clone: The antigen remains unidentified. The sample carries other DNA sequences with the same CDR3.

The receptor was derived from a man younger than 30 in good health. The sample comprised central memory CD4+ T cells from blood. The V and J genes are TRBV7-2 and TRBJ2-7, with D perhaps TRBD2 (5 bases). The CDR3 protein is CASSFGRGYEQYF. DNA of the CDR3: TGTGCCAGCAGCTTTGGCCGGGGATACGAGCAGTACTTC.